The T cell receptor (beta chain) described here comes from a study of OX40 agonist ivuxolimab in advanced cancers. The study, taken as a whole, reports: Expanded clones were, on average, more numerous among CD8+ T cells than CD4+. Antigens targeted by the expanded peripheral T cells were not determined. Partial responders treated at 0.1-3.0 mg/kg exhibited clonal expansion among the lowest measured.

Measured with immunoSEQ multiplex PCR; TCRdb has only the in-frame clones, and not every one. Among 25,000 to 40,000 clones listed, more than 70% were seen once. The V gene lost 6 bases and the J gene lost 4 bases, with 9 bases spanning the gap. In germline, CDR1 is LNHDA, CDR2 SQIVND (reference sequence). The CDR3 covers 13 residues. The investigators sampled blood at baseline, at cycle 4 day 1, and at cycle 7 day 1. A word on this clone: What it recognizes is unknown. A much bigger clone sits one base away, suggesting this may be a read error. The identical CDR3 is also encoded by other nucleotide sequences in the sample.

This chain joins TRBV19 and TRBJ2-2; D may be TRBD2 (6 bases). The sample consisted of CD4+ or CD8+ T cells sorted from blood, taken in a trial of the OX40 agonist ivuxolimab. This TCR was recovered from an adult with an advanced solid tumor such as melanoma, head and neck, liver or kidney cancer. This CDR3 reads CASSGLSTGELFF. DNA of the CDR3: TGTGCCAGTAGCGGACTATCCACCGGGGAGCTGTTTTTT.